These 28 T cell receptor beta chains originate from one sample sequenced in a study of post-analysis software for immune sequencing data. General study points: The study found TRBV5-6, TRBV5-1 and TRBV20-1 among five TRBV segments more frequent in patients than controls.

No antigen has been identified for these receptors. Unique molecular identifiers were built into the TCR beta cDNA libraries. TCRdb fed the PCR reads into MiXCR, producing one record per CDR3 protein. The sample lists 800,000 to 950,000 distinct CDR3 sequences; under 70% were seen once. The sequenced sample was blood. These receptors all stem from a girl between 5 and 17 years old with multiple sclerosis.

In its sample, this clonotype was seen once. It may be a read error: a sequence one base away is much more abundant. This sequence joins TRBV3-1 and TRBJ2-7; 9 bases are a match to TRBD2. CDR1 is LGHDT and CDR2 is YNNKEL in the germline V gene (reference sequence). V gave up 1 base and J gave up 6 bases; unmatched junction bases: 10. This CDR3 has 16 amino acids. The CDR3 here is CASSQVLASGVREQYF. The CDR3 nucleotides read TGTGCCAGCAGCCAAGTTCTGGCTAGCGGGGTTCGCGAGCAGTACTTC.

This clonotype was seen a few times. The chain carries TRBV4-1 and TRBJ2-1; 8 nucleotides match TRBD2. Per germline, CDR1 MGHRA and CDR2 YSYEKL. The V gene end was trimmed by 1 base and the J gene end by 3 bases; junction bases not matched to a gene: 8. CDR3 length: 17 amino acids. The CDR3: CASSQGFPGLGYNEQFF. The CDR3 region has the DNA TGCGCCAGCAGCCAAGGTTTCCCGGGACTAGGCTACAATGAGCAGTTCTTC.

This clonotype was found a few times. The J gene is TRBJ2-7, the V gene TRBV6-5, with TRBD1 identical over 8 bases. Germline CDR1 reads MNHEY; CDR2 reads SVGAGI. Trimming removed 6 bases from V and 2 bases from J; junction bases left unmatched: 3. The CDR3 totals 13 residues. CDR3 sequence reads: CASRSDRAYEQYF. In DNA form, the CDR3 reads TGTGCCAGCAGGTCGGACAGGGCCTACGAGCAGTACTTC.

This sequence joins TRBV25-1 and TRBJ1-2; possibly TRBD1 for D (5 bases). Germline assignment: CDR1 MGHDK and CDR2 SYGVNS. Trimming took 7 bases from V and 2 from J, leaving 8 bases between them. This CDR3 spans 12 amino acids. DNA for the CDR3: TGTGCCAGCATGGGGGAGAACTATGGCTACACCTTC. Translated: CASMGENYGYTF.

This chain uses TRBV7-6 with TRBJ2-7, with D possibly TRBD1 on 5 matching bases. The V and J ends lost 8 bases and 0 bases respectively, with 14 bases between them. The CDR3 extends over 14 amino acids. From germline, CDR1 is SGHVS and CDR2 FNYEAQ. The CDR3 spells CASALRGNSYEQYF. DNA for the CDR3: TGTGCCAGCGCCCTTAGGGGCAACTCCTACGAGCAGTACTTC.

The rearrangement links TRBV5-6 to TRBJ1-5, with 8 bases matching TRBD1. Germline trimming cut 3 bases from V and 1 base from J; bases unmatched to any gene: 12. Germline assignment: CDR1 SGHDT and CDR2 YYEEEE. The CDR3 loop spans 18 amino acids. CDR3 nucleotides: TGTGCCAGCAGCTCCCTGGGGGACAGGCTTAGGAGCAATCAGCCCCAGCATTTT. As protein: CASSSLGDRLRSNQPQHF. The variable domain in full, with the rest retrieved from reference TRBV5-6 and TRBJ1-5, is DAGVTQSPTHLIKTRGQQVTLRCSPKSGHDTVSWYQQALGQGPQFIFQYYEEEERQRGNFPDRFSGHQFPNYSSELNVNALLLGDSALYLCASSSLGDRLRSNQPQHFGDGTRLSIL.

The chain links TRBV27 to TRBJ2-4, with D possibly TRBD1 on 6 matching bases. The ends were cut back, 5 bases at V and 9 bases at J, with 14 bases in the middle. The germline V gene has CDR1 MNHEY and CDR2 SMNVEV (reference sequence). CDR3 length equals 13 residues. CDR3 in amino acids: CASSTYRESIQYF. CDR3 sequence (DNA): TGTGCCAGCAGTACCTACAGGGAAAGCATTCAGTACTTC.

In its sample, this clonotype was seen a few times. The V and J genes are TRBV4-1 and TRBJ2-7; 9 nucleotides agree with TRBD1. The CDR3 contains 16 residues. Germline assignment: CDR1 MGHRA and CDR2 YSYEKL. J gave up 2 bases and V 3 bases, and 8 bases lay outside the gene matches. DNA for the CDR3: TGCGCCAGCAGCCATGGGGACAGGGAGGGCACCTACGAGCAGTACTTC. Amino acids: CASSHGDREGTYEQYF.

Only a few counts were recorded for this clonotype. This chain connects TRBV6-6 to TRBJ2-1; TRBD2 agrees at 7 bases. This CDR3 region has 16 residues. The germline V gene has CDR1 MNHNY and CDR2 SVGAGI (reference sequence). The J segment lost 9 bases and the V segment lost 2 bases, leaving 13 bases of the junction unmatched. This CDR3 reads CASSYQREAQASEQFF. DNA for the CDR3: TGTGCCAGCAGTTACCAGCGGGAAGCCCAAGCCAGTGAGCAGTTCTTC.

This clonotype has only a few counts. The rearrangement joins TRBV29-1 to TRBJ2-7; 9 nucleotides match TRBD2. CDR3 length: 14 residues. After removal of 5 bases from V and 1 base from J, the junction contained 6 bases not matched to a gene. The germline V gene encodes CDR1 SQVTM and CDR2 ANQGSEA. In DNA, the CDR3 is TGCAGCGTTCGGGTTAGCGGGAGATCCTACGAGCAGTACTTC. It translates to CSVRVSGRSYEQYF.

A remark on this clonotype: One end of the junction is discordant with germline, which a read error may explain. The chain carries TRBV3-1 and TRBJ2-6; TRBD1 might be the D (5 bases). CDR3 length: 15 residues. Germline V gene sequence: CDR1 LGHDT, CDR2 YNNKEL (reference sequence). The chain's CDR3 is CASSQVASGANVLTF. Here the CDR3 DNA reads TGTGCCAGCAGCCAAGTTGCCTCTGGGGCTAACGTCCTGACTTTC.

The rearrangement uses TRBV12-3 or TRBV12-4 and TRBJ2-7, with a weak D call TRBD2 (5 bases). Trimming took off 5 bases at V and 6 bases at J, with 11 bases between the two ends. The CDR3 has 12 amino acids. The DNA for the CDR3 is TGTGCCAGCAGTCCGGGGTTGACCGAGCAGTACTTC. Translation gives CASSPGLTEQYF.

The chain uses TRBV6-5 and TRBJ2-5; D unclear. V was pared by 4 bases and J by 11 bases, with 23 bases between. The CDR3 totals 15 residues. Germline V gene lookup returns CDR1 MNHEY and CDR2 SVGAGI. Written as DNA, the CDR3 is TGTGCCAGCAGTTTGACGAAGGTATATGAGTATGAGCAGTACTTC. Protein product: CASSLTKVYEYEQYF.

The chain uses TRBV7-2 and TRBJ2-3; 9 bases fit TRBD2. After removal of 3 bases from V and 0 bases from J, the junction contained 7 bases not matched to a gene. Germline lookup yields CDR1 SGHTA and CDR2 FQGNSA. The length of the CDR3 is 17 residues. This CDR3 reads CASSLPLAGISTDTQYF. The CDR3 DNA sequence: TGTGCCAGCAGCTTGCCCCTAGCGGGGATTAGCACAGATACGCAGTATTTT.

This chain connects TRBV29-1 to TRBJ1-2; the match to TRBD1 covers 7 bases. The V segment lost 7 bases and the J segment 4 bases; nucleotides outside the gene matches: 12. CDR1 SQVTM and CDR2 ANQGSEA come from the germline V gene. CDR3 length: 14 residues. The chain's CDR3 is CSAEGRGRGYGYTF. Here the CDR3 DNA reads TGCAGCGCCGAAGGCAGGGGGAGGGGCTATGGCTACACCTTC.

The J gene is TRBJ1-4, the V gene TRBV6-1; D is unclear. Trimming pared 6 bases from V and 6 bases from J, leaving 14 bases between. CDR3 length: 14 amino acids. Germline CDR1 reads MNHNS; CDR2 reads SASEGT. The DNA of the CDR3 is TGTGCCAGCAGGCCGGGTCTGACCGATGAAAAACTGTTTTTT. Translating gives CASRPGLTDEKLFF.

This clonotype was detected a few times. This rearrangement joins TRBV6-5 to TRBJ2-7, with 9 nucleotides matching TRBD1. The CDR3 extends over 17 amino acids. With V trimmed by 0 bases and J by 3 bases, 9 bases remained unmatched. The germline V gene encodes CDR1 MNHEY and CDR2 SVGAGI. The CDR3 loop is CASSYSGPGTGNYEQYF. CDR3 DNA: TGTGCCAGCAGTTACTCGGGGCCCGGGACAGGGAACTACGAGCAGTACTTC.

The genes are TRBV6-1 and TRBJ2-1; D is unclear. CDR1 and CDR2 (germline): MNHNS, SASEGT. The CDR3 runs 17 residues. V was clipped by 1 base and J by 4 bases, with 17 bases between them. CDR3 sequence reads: CASSEVNFGLLYNEQFF. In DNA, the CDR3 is TGTGCCAGCAGTGAAGTTAATTTTGGGCTCCTATACAATGAGCAGTTCTTC.

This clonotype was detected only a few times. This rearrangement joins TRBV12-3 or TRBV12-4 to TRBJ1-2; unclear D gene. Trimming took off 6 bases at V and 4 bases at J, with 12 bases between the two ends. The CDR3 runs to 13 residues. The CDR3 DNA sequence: TGTGCCAGCAGCCAGGACGGCTCCTATGGCTACACCTTC. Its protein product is CASSQDGSYGYTF.

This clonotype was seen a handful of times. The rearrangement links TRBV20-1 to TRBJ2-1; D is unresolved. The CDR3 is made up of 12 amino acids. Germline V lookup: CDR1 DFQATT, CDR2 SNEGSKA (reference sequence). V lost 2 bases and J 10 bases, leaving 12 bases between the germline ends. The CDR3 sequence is CSARSPAHEQFF. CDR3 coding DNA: TGCAGTGCTAGAAGCCCGGCTCACGAGCAGTTCTTC.

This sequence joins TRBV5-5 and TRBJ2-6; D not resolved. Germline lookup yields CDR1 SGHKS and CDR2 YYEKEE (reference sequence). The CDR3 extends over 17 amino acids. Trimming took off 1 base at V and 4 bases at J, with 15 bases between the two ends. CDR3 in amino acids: CASSLTADVIGANVLTF. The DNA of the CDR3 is TGTGCCAGCAGCTTGACCGCGGACGTTATCGGGGCCAACGTCCTGACTTTC.

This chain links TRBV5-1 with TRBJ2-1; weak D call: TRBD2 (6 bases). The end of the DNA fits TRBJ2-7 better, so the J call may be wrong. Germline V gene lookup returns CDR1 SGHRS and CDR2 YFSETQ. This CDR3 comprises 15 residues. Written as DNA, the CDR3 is TGCGCCAGCAGCTTGTTGGCGGACTATTCCTACGAGCAGTACTTC. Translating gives CASSLLADYSYEQYF.

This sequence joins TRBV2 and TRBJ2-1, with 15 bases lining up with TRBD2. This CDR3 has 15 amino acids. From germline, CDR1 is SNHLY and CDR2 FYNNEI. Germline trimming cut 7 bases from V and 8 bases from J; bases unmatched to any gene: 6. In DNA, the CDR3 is TGTGCCAGCAAACGGACTAGCGGGAGGGGGCATGAGCAGTTCTTC. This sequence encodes CASKRTSGRGHEQFF.

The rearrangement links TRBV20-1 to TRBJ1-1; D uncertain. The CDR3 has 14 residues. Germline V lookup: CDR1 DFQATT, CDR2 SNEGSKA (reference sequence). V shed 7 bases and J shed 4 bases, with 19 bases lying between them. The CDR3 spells CSVSRGGRGTEAFF. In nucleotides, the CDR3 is TGCAGTGTCTCACGGGGTGGTCGGGGCACTGAAGCTTTCTTT.

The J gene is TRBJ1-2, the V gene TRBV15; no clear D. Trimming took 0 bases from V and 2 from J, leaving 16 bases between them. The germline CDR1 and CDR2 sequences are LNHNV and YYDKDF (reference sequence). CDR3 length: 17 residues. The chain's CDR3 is CATSRDVGLERNYGYTF. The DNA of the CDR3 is TGTGCCACCAGCAGAGATGTGGGGTTGGAAAGGAACTATGGCTACACCTTC.

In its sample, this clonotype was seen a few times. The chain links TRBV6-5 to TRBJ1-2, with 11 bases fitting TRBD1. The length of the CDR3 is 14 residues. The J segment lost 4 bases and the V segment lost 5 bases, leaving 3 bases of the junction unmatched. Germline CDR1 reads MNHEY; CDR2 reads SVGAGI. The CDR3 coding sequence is TGTGCCAGCAGTGGGACAGGGGGAGGCTATGGCTACACCTTC. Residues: CASSGTGGGYGYTF.

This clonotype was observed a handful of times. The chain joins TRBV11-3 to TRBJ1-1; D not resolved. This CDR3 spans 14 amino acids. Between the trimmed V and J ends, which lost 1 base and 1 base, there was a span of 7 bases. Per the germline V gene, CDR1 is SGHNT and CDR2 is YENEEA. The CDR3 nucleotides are TGTGCCAGCAGCTTAGGAGAACCGAACACTGAAGCTTTCTTT. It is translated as CASSLGEPNTEAFF.

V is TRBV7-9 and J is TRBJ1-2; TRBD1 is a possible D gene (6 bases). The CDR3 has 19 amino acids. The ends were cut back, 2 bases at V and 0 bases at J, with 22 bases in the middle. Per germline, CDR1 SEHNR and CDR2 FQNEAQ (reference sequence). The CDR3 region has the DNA TGTGCCAGCAGCTTATACCGAGGGGGGACAAAGACGGCTAACTATGGCTACACCTTC. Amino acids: CASSLYRGGTKTANYGYTF.